Below are 32 T cell receptor beta chains sequenced from a single sample in a study of CD4 T cells in relation to SARS-CoV-2 and coronaviruses. TCRdb's table, derived via immunoSEQ multiplex PCR, lists solely in-frame clones and lacks some. Here the sample spans 55,000 to 75,000 clones, over 70% being singletons. The unexposed donors gave CD4+ T cells in about 2011-2018, prior to COVID-19. Sequenced: memory CD4+ T cells from PBMCs. Source of these receptors: a human donor in good health.

V gene TRBV5-1 combines with J gene TRBJ2-5; a possible D gene is TRBD2 (6 bases). The V end lost 4 bases, the J end lost 5 bases, and 12 bases lay between the germline ends. CDR3 length: 13 residues. Per germline, CDR1 SGHRS and CDR2 YFSETQ. The CDR3 protein is CASSTAGWETQYF. The CDR3, as DNA: TGCGCCAGCAGCACCGCGGGGTGGGAGACCCAGTACTTC.

The chain carries TRBV27 and TRBJ1-1, with TRBD1 matching 8 bases. Trimming took 6 bases from V and 6 from J; bases not matched to a gene: 6. Germline V CDR1 and CDR2: MNHEY, SMNVEV (reference sequence). The CDR3 sequence is 13 residues long. CDR3 amino acids: CASRRSGGAEAFF. The CDR3, as DNA: TGTGCCAGCAGGAGGTCAGGGGGCGCTGAAGCTTTCTTT.

The CDR3, as DNA: TGTGCCAGCAGCTCGTCCAACACCGGGGAGCTGTTTTTT. Its translation: CASSSSNTGELFF. This chain joins TRBV7-9 and TRBJ2-2, with D unresolved. The V gene lost 4 bases and the J gene lost 2 bases, with 5 bases spanning the gap. Germline V lookup: CDR1 SEHNR, CDR2 FQNEAQ (reference sequence). The CDR3 runs to 13 residues. The full variable domain, rest sourced from reference TRBV7-9 and TRBJ2-2, is DTGVSQNPRHKITKRGQNVTFRCDPISEHNRLYWYRQTLGQGPEFLTYFQNEAQLEKSRLLSDRFSAERPKGSFSTLEIQRTEQGDSAMYLCASSSSNTGELFFGEGSRLTVL.

CDR3 DNA: TGCGCCAGCAGCTTAACCAGTGGTAACTATGGCTACACCTTC. This encodes CASSLTSGNYGYTF. The chain recombines TRBV5-1 with TRBJ1-2; D unresolved. The CDR3 consists of 14 residues. The germline gives CDR1 SGHRS, CDR2 YFSETQ. V was cut by 2 bases and J by 1 base, with 9 bases left in between.

CDR3: CASSPQRGFTYEQYF. CDR3 sequence (DNA): TGTGCCAGCAGCCCCCAGCGGGGGTTTACCTACGAGCAGTACTTC. The J gene is TRBJ2-7, the V gene TRBV3-1 (or the pseudogene TRBV3-2); 8 bases align to TRBD2. V shed 4 bases, J shed 2 bases, and the junction held 7 bases outside the gene matches. Looked up from germline, CDR1 is LGHDT and CDR2 is YNNKEL (reference sequence). The CDR3 covers 15 residues.

A single count supports this clone. The V and J genes are TRBV7-3 and TRBJ2-2, with 10 bases lining up with TRBD1. There are 17 residues in the CDR3. Trimming removed 3 bases from V and 6 bases from J; junction bases left unmatched: 10. Germline V lookup: CDR1 SGHTA, CDR2 FQGTGA. DNA of the CDR3: TGTGCCAGCAGCTTCTACTTACCGGGACAGGGGCCCGGGGAGCTGTTTTTT. It yields the protein CASSFYLPGQGPGELFF.

CDR3 amino acids: CSGSTDTQYF. CDR3 DNA: TGCAGCGGGAGCACAGATACGCAGTATTTT. The rearrangement uses TRBV29-1 and TRBJ2-3; no definite D call. Looked up from germline, CDR1 is SQVTM and CDR2 is ANQGSEA. The length of the CDR3 is 10 residues. V was shortened by 7 bases and J by 0 bases, with 2 bases between the two germline ends.

V is TRBV5-1 and J is TRBJ1-4; no firm D call. The V and J ends lost 4 bases and 5 bases respectively, with 15 bases between them. The CDR3 totals 15 residues. Germline V lookup: CDR1 SGHRS, CDR2 YFSETQ. CDR3 DNA: TGCGCCAGCAGCGCGGAAGGAGGACCAAATGAAAAACTGTTTTTT. Its protein is CASSAEGGPNEKLFF.

The chain combines TRBV30 with TRBJ2-3; D possibly matches TRBD1 or TRBD2 (5 bases each). The CDR3 runs to 13 residues. Trimming took 5 bases from V and 0 from J, leaving 9 bases between them. Germline V gene data show CDR1 as GTSNPN and CDR2 as SVGIG (reference sequence). CDR3 DNA: TGTGCCTGGCGGGGACGTAGCACAGATACGCAGTATTTT. Protein sequence: CAWRGRSTDTQYF.

Turning to this clone: The same CDR3 arises from other DNA sequences in this sample as well. The chain combines TRBV5-4 with TRBJ2-3; D might be TRBD1 (6 bases). This CDR3 spans 15 amino acids. V lost 0 bases and J lost 1, with 9 bases in between. Germline-derived CDR1 and CDR2 are SGHNT and YYREEE (reference sequence). The CDR3 nucleotides read TGTGCCAGCAGCTTGGCAGGGGCGGGCACAGATACGCAGTATTTT. This codes for CASSLAGAGTDTQYF.

The CDR3 coding sequence is TGTGCCAGCAGCGAAGGGGACGGGCACGACGAGCAGTACTTC. Translation gives CASSEGDGHDEQYF. The V and J genes are TRBV3-1 (or the pseudogene TRBV3-2) and TRBJ2-7; TRBD1 or TRBD2 may be the D gene (5 bases each). Per the germline V gene, CDR1 is LGHDT and CDR2 is YNNKEL (reference sequence). This CDR3 has 14 residues. The germline V and J ends were trimmed by 5 bases and 5 bases, with 16 bases remaining between them.

The CDR3 nucleotides are TGTGCCACCAGTGAGACCGGGACAGGGTTTTGGTCATACAATGAGCAGTTCTTC. It yields the protein CATSETGTGFWSYNEQFF. The J gene is TRBJ2-1, the V gene TRBV24-1; 9 bases map to TRBD1. The CDR3 is 18 residues long. CDR1 is KGHDR and CDR2 is SFDVKD in the germline V gene. Trimming cost V 4 bases and J 4 bases; bases outside gene matches: 13.

The chain links TRBV29-1 to TRBJ2-5; 7 bases fit TRBD2. Germline lookup yields CDR1 SQVTM and CDR2 ANQGSEA. The length of the CDR3 is 15 residues. The J segment lost 4 bases and the V segment lost 5 bases, leaving 13 bases of the junction unmatched. The CDR3 is CSVHRGRGQGETQYF. The CDR3 DNA is TGCAGCGTTCACCGCGGGAGAGGTCAGGGAGAGACCCAGTACTTC.

The chain uses TRBV19 and TRBJ1-5, with D perhaps matching TRBD1 (5 bases). The CDR3 runs to 14 residues. With 3 bases removed from V and 7 bases from J, the gap between germline ends came to 13 bases. Germline V CDR1 and CDR2: LNHDA, SQIVND (reference sequence). In DNA form, the CDR3 reads TGTGCCAGTAGTATGGGGGGGTTCGAGCAGCCCCAGCATTTT. Translated, it gives CASSMGGFEQPQHF.

The chain couples TRBV18 to TRBJ2-3, with 7 bases matching TRBD1. The CDR3 covers 16 residues. The V segment lost 2 bases and the J segment 0 bases; nucleotides outside the gene matches: 5. The V gene's germline CDR1 is KGHSH and CDR2 LQKENI. The CDR3 here is CASSPTGTESTDTQYF. CDR3 nucleotide sequence: TGTGCCAGCTCACCAACCGGGACAGAGAGCACAGATACGCAGTATTTT.

This rearrangement joins TRBV9 to TRBJ1-4, with 11 positions matching TRBD1. V lost 0 bases, J lost 8 bases, and 12 bases stayed unmatched. Germline V gene data show CDR1 as SGDLS and CDR2 as YYNGEE. The CDR3 length is 18 residues. The CDR3 nucleotides read TGTGCCAGCAGCGTAGCCTCGGGACAGGGGGTTGCAGGGGAAAAACTGTTTTTT. Translation gives CASSVASGQGVAGEKLFF.

V and J are TRBV5-4 and TRBJ2-7, with D maybe TRBD2 (5 bases). Trimming removed 1 base from V and 2 bases from J, with 7 bases in between. The CDR3 is made up of 13 amino acids. Germline V lookup: CDR1 SGHNT, CDR2 YYREEE (reference sequence). CDR3 sequence reads: CASSLSGTYEQYF. The CDR3 region has the DNA TGTGCCAGCAGCTTGAGCGGAACCTACGAGCAGTACTTC.

The rearrangement uses TRBV10-3 and TRBJ1-6; the D is unclear. CDR3 length equals 12 residues. Germline loops: CDR1 ENHRY, CDR2 SYGVKD. Trimming removed 0 bases from V and 9 bases from J, with 3 bases in between. The CDR3 region is CAISESGSPLHF. DNA of the CDR3: TGTGCCATCAGTGAGTCGGGTTCACCCCTCCACTTT.

The chain is built from TRBV5-1 and TRBJ2-7; 10 bases are shared with TRBD1. Trimming cost V 4 bases and J 2 bases; bases outside gene matches: 6. The CDR3 totals 15 residues. Per germline, CDR1 SGHRS and CDR2 YFSETQ. The CDR3 loop reads CASSVGQGVTYEQYF. DNA for the CDR3: TGCGCCAGCAGCGTAGGACAGGGGGTTACCTACGAGCAGTACTTC. Full variable domain (rest looked up from reference TRBV5-1 and TRBJ2-7): KAGVTQTPRYLIKTRGQQVTLSCSPISGHRSVSWYQQTPGQGLQFLFEYFSETQRNKGNFPGRFSGRQFSNSRSEMNVSTLELGDSALYLCASSVGQGVTYEQYFGPGTRLTVT.

The rearrangement joins TRBV18 to TRBJ2-7; D uncertain. Trimming took off 4 bases at V and 6 bases at J, with 13 bases between the two ends. The CDR3 is 13 residues long. Germline CDR1 and CDR2: KGHSH and LQKENI. CDR3 DNA: TGTGCCAGCTCACTCCCAACCGGCTCCGAGCAGTACTTC. Translated, it gives CASSLPTGSEQYF.

V gene TRBV10-2 combines with J gene TRBJ2-5, with TRBD2 identical over 14 bases. This CDR3 spans 14 amino acids. Germline V lookup: CDR1 WSHSY, CDR2 SAAADI. J lost 5 bases, V lost 6 bases, and 2 bases had no gene match. The CDR3 region is CASRGLAGEETQYF. CDR3 DNA sequence: TGCGCCAGCAGGGGACTAGCGGGAGAGGAGACCCAGTACTTC.

V is TRBV5-1 and J is TRBJ2-5; no definite D call. CDR3 size: 13 residues. Germline loops: CDR1 SGHRS, CDR2 YFSETQ. The V gene lost 4 bases and the J gene lost 6 bases, with 13 bases spanning the gap. The CDR3 sequence: CASSIDNLQTQYF. The CDR3 nucleotides are TGCGCCAGCAGCATTGACAACCTTCAGACCCAGTACTTC.

V gene TRBV27 combines with J gene TRBJ1-1, with D possibly being TRBD1 (6 bases). The CDR3 extends over 16 amino acids. The germline gives CDR1 MNHEY, CDR2 SMNVEV (reference sequence). V lost 7 bases, J lost 0 bases, and 18 bases lay in between. The CDR3 DNA follows: TGTGCCAGCACCCTAAAGGGTGGGGGCATGAACACTGAAGCTTTCTTT. This sequence encodes CASTLKGGGMNTEAFF.

The chain carries TRBV29-1 and TRBJ2-2, with TRBD2 matching 8 bases. The CDR3 runs 13 residues. Trimming cost V 4 bases and J 6 bases; bases outside gene matches: 4. Germline assignment: CDR1 SQVTM and CDR2 ANQGSEA. The CDR3 DNA reads as TGCAGCGTTGTCCACGGGGGGGCCGGGGAGCTGTTTTTT. This gives the protein CSVVHGGAGELFF.

The J gene is TRBJ2-5, the V gene TRBV7-9; 7 bases match TRBD2. V dropped 3 bases and J dropped 1; count of bases not matched to a gene: 14. The CDR3 contains 18 residues. Germline CDR1 reads SEHNR; CDR2 reads FQNEAQ (reference sequence). The CDR3 DNA sequence: TGTGCCAGCAGCTTGGGGTTAGGAGCGGGATCCCTCCAAGAGACCCAGTACTTC. The encoded protein is CASSLGLGAGSLQETQYF.

V gene TRBV7-2 combines with J gene TRBJ2-1; 9 bases fit TRBD2. V trimming: 0 bases; J trimming: 7 bases; junction bases outside the gene matches: 7. CDR1 is SGHTA, CDR2 FQGNSA, per germline. The CDR3 length is 16 residues. The CDR3 is CASSLAAGGPGNEQFF. CDR3 DNA: TGTGCCAGCAGCTTAGCCGCGGGGGGGCCCGGGAATGAGCAGTTCTTC.

This rearrangement joins TRBV5-4 to TRBJ1-1; unclear D gene. The CDR3 is made up of 12 amino acids. V gave up 9 bases and J gave up 1 base, with 10 bases separating them. Germline lookup yields CDR1 SGHNT and CDR2 YYREEE (reference sequence). CDR3 residues: CATQQRNTEAFF. The CDR3 coding sequence is TGTGCCACCCAACAGAGGAACACTGAAGCTTTCTTT. The full variable domain, completed using reference TRBV5-4 and TRBJ1-1, is ETGVTQSPTHLIKTRGQQVTLRCSSQSGHNTVSWYQQALGQGPQFIFQYYREEENGRGNFPPRFSGLQFPNYSSELNVNALELDDSALYLCATQQRNTEAFFGQGTRLTVV.

A note on this clone: The junction differs from germline at one of its ends, possibly a read error. V usage is TRBV12-3 or TRBV12-4 and J usage is TRBJ1-1, with TRBD1 matching 8 bases. The CDR3 consists of 13 residues. CDR3 sequence (DNA): TGTGCCAGCAGTGTTTTGGGACAGGAGACCTGGTTATTT. It translates to CASSVLGQETWLF.

V gene TRBV27 combines with J gene TRBJ2-3; no definite D call. Trimming left V 3 bases short and J 4 bases short, with 14 bases between. The CDR3 runs 15 residues. The germline V gene has CDR1 MNHEY and CDR2 SMNVEV (reference sequence). CDR3 coding DNA: TGTGCCAGCAGTTTCCCTGGGCTAGGCGCAGATACGCAGTATTTT. Translation: CASSFPGLGADTQYF.

The rearrangement joins TRBV7-2 to TRBJ1-6; D is ambiguous. The CDR3 runs to 13 residues. Germline V gene lookup returns CDR1 SGHTA and CDR2 FQGNSA. Trimming stripped 3 bases from V and 9 bases from J, with 9 bases between. The CDR3 protein is CASSLGPSSPLHF. CDR3 bases: TGTGCCAGCAGCTTGGGCCCCTCTTCACCCCTCCACTTT.

The chain is built from TRBV27 and TRBJ2-1; 10 nucleotides match TRBD2. Unmatched junction bases numbered 16, after V lost 5 bases and J lost 6 bases. The CDR3 sequence is 18 residues long. Germline assignment: CDR1 MNHEY and CDR2 SMNVEV (reference sequence). The CDR3 loop is CASSADPNSGGRGNEQFF. CDR3 bases: TGTGCCAGCAGTGCCGACCCGAATAGCGGGGGGCGGGGCAATGAGCAGTTCTTC.

V is TRBV5-1 and J is TRBJ2-2, with TRBD2 identical over 8 bases. V lost 3 bases to trimming and J lost 7 bases; unmatched junction nucleotides: 8. Looked up from germline, CDR1 is SGHRS and CDR2 is YFSETQ. The CDR3 totals 15 residues. CDR3 sequence reads: CASSSNGGADGELFF. In DNA, the CDR3 is TGCGCCAGCAGCTCTAACGGGGGGGCAGACGGGGAGCTGTTTTTT.